This TCR beta chain was observed in a study of shared T cell receptors in the human thymus. Method: immunoSEQ multiplex PCR; TCRdb's copy keeps in-frame clones and lacks some. The table records approximately 660,000 clones, around 87% of them present only once. The CDR3 has 15 residues. Germline CDR1 SGHRS, CDR2 YFSETQ. V lost 2 bases, J lost 8 bases, and 7 bases stayed unmatched. This sample also appeared in a second study, on human thymus T cells. Per that paper: Corrective surgery for congenital heart defects was being performed on the healthy Finnish infants who served as donors. The thymus tissue came from resections taken during corrective heart surgery. Blood and thymic repertoires both appeared biased in V and J gene usage. Among unrelated individuals, related research reported thymic repertoires that overlapped highly.

The sequence was collected from a boy younger than two with a congenital heart defect. The chain carries TRBV5-1 and TRBJ1-4, with 9 bases lining up with TRBD1. Material for sequencing was thymocytes. DNA for the CDR3: TGCGCCAGCAGCTTAAAACAGGGGGCCGACGAAAAACTGTTTTTT. Encoded protein: CASSLKQGADEKLFF.